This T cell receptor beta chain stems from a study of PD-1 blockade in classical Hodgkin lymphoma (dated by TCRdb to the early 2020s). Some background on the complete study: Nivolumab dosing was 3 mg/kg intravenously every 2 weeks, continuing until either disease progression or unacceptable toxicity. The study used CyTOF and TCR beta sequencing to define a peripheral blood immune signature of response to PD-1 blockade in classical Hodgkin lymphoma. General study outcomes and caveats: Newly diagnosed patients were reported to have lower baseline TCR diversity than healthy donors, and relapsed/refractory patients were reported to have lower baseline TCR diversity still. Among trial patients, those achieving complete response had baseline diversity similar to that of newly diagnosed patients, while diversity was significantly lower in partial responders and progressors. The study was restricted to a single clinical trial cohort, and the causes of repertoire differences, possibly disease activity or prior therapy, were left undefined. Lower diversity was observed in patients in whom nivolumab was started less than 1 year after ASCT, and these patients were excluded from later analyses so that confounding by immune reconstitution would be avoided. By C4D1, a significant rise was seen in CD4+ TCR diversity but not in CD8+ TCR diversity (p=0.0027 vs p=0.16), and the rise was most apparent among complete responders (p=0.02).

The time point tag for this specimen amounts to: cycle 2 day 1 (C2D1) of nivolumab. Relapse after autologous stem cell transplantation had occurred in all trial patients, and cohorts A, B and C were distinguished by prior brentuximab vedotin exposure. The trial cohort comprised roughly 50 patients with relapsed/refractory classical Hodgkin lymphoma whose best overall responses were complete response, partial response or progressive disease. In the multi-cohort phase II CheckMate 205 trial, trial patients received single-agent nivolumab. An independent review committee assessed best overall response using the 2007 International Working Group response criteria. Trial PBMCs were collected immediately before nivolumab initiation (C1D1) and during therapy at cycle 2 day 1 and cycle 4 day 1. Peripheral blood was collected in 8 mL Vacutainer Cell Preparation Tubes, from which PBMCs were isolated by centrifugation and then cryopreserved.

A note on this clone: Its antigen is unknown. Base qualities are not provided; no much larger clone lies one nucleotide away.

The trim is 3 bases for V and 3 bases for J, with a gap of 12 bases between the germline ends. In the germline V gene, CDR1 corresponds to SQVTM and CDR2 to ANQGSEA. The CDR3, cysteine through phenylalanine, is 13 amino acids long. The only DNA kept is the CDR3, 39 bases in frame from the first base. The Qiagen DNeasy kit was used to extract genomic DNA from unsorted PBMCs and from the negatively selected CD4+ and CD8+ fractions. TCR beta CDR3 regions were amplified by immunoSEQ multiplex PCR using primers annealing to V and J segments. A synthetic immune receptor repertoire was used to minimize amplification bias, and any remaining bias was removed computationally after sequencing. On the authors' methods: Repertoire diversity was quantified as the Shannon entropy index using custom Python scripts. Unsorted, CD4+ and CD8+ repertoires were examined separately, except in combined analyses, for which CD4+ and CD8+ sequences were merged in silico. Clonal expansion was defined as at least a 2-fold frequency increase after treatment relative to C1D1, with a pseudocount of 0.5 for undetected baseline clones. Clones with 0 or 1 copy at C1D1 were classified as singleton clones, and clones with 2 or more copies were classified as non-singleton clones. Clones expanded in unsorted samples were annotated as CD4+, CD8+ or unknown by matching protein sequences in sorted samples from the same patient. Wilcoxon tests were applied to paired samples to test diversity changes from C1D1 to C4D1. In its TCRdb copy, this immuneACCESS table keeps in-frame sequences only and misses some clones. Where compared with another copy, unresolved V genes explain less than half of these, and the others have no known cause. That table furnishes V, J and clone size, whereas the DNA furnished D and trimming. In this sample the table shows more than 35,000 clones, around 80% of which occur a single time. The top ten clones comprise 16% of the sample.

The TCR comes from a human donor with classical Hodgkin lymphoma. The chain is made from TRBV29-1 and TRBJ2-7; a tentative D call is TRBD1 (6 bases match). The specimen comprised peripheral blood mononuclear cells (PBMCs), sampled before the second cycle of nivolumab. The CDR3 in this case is CSVEGNRDYEQYF. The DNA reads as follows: TGCAGCGTTGAGGGGAACAGGGACTACGAGCAGTACTTC.